A selection of T cell receptor beta chains follows, all from one sample in a study of blood T cell repertoires in COVID-19. Libraries were prepared by immunoSEQ multiplex PCR; TCRdb keeps only in-frame clonotypes and omits some of them. The table has some 120,000 clones, about 79% seen once. Sample: peripheral blood. These receptors all stem from a man in his forties with active or convalescent COVID-19. Both conserved end residues are part of each CDR3.

j_gene,v_gene,CDR3aa
TRBJ1-2,TRBV6-5,CASSYTGTVYGYTF
TRBJ1-2,TRBV2,CASSRQTGNYGYTF
TRBJ2-7,TRBV4-2,CASQGASGGNYEQYF
TRBJ1-5,TRBV30,CAWTSGTSRQPQHF
TRBJ1-1,TRBV19,CASSRDRGAEAFF
TRBJ1-6,TRBV7-9,CASTRGGGNSPLHF
TRBJ1-2,TRBV24-1,CATSERTGDYGYTF
TRBJ2-7,TRBV11-2,CASSLDPGWPIQYF
TRBJ2-7,TRBV7-9,CASILGSGRSEQYF
TRBJ2-1,TRBV9,CASSAGGVAGYNEQFF
TRBJ1-5,TRBV6-5,CASNRDSTNQPQHF
TRBJ1-2,TRBV7-3,CASSSLQGAFNGYTF
TRBJ1-1,TRBV28,CASSLAGKNTEAFF
TRBJ2-3,TRBV11-2,CASSIVLQGAVDTQYF
TRBJ2-7,TRBV11-2,CASSTQAGEQYF
TRBJ1-1,TRBV6-6,CASSYGTGGVSEAFF
TRBJ2-1,TRBV7-2,CASSLELAGYNEQFF
TRBJ2-7,TRBV5-4,CASSLIRRGVGEQYF
TRBJ2-3,TRBV10-1,CAHRPGGPSTDTQYF
TRBJ1-4,TRBV28,CASSLISGTGGTTNEKLFF
TRBJ2-1,TRBV11-2,CASSPGQVHEQFF
TRBJ2-7,TRBV6-5,CASRITGIGEQYF
TRBJ2-7,TRBV7-2,CASSLGEGARYEQYF
TRBJ1-4,TRBV19,CASSSTLGGEKLFF
TRBJ1-5,TRBV4-2,CASSPGQGVDGGQPQHF
TRBJ1-2,TRBV5-6,CASSWRDGQRYGYTF
TRBJ2-1,TRBV5-4,CASSFDFNNEQFF
TRBJ2-2,TRBV4-3,CASSQGGVDGELFF
TRBJ1-4,TRBV3-1/TRBV3-2,CASRQGTAYPSSEKLFF
TRBJ1-5,TRBV18,CASSPSNQPQHF
TRBJ1-6,TRBV6-5,CASKGQANSPLHF
TRBJ2-2,TRBV14,CASSRLEGPTGELFF
TRBJ1-1,TRBV3-1/TRBV3-2,CASSPPPTGRTEAFF
TRBJ2-7,TRBV27,CASSARQGEQYF
TRBJ1-1,TRBV3-1/TRBV3-2,CASSRSRVGTEAFF
TRBJ2-7,TRBV3-1/TRBV3-2,CASSQEPGEQYF
TRBJ1-1,TRBV7-6,CASSIDRVMNTEAFF
TRBJ2-7,TRBV6-5,CASRPTGSGYEQYF
TRBJ2-1,TRBV24-1,CATSDWGQGTGNEQFF
TRBJ2-7,TRBV3-1/TRBV3-2,CASTPRGFFYEQYF
TRBJ2-5,TRBV7-2,CASSRQLAGGFETQYF
TRBJ1-5,TRBV16,CASSLGGAGQPQHF
TRBJ1-5,TRBV9,CASSVGSGQAGEPQHF
TRBJ1-2,TRBV11-2,CASSSLRDRDHGYTF
TRBJ1-3,TRBV3-1/TRBV3-2,CASSHSPGGIGNTIYF
TRBJ2-7,TRBV7-9,CASSSRLDYEQYF
TRBJ1-1,TRBV5-1,CASSALTANTEAFF
TRBJ1-1,TRBV24-1,CATARGTEAFF